One sample yielded the 11 T cell receptor beta chains listed below, sequenced in a study of type 1 and type 2 diabetes patients. PCR was run on genomic DNA. The TCR beta CDR3 region was amplified using 30 forward and 13 reverse primers. Via MiXCR, TCRdb re-called the multiplex PCR reads, giving one row per CDR3 protein. The sample shows about 270,000 distinct CDR3 sequences, more than 40% of them seen only once. The sequencing input was peripheral blood mononuclear cells (PBMCs). These receptors were taken from a man aged 18 to 35 with type 2 diabetes.

The chain has TRBV9 and TRBJ2-2; D ambiguous. V shed 0 bases and J shed 0 bases, with 9 bases lying between them. The CDR3 spans 16 residues. CDR1 and CDR2 (germline): SGDLS, YYNGEE. Written as DNA, the CDR3 is TGTGCCAGCAGCGTAGAGGGAAGTCCGAACACCGGGGAGCTGTTTTTT. This codes for CASSVEGSPNTGELFF.

This clonotype was counted a single time. This sequence joins TRBV28 and TRBJ1-1; no firm D call. The CDR3 runs to 14 residues. V gave up 7 bases and J gave up 4 bases, with 16 bases separating them. The germline V gene has CDR1 MDHEN and CDR2 SYDVKM. CDR3 amino acids: CASMRPGISTEAFF. The CDR3 coding sequence is TGTGCCAGCATGCGCCCGGGGATTAGCACTGAAGCTTTCTTT.

The V gene is TRBV5-1, the J gene TRBJ2-2; D gene unclear. V shed 1 base and J shed 4 bases, with 5 bases lying between them. This CDR3 has 13 residues. CDR1 and CDR2 (germline): SGHRS, YFSETQ. This chain's CDR3 is CASSLTITGELFF. CDR3 nucleotides: TGCGCCAGCAGCTTGACGATCACCGGGGAGCTGTTTTTT.

V and J are TRBV4-2 and TRBJ1-6; D perhaps matches TRBD1 (6 bases). There are 14 residues in the CDR3. Germline values: CDR1 LGHNA, CDR2 YNFKEQ. Trimming took off 4 bases at V and 14 bases at J, with 18 bases between the two ends. CDR3 region: CASSRGFGDKTLHF. CDR3 in DNA: TGTGCCAGCAGCCGAGGCTTCGGGGACAAGACCCTCCACTTT.

This clonotype has more than one count but fewer than ten. This chain connects TRBV12-3 or TRBV12-4 to TRBJ2-7, with TRBD1 matching 7 bases. The junction had 15 bases not matched to a gene; V was cut back by 8 bases and J by 2 bases. The CDR3 is 16 amino acids. The CDR3 bases are TGTGCCAGCTTCCAAACCGGGACAGTCCAGCCCTACGAGCAGTACTTC. Protein product: CASFQTGTVQPYEQYF.

Notes on this clonotype: Lacking the conserved final phenylalanine or tryptophan, this CDR3 likely reflects a read error. This chain joins TRBV15 and TRBJ2-5; TRBD2 aligns across 7 bases. The germline V gene encodes CDR1 LNHNV and CDR2 YYDKDF (reference sequence). CDR3 size: 18 residues. V trimming: 0 bases; J trimming: 3 bases; junction bases outside the gene matches: 13. This CDR3 reads CATSRDLVSAAGEETQYY. The CDR3 bases are TGTGCCACCAGCAGAGATCTAGTTTCCGCGGCGGGGGAAGAGACCCAGTACTAC.

The chain carries TRBV15 and TRBJ1-3; TRBD1 is a possible D gene (6 bases). V was pared by 0 bases and J by 8 bases, with 11 bases between. The germline CDR1 and CDR2 sequences are LNHNV and YYDKDF (reference sequence). The CDR3 contains 14 residues. DNA for the CDR3: TGTGCCACCAGCAGAGATAGGGGGGGATACACCATATATTTT. Translation gives CATSRDRGGYTIYF. The full variable domain, completed using reference TRBV15 and TRBJ1-3, is DAMVIQNPRYQVTQFGKPVTLSCSQTLNHNVMYWYQQKSSQAPKLLFHYYDKDFNNEADTPDNFQSRRPNTSFCFLDIRSPGLGDTAMYLCATSRDRGGYTIYFGEGSWLTVV.

The CDR3, as DNA: TGTGCCAGCCGTCTTGGGGGAAGTAACTATGGCTACACCTTC. Its protein is CASRLGGSNYGYTF. This chain joins TRBV7-9 and TRBJ1-2; maybe TRBD1 (5 bases). CDR1 is SEHNR, CDR2 FQNEAQ, per germline (reference sequence). This CDR3 comprises 14 residues. V was cut by 8 bases and J by 1 base, with 14 bases left in between.

The J gene is TRBJ2-5, the V gene TRBV30, with 7 bases aligning to TRBD2. CDR1 is GTSNPN, CDR2 SVGIG, per germline (reference sequence). V shed 0 bases and J 9 bases; nucleotides not matched to a gene: 10. CDR3 length equals 14 residues. As DNA, the CDR3 is TGTGCCTGGAGTGTAGGTGTAGCGGGTGAGGCCCAGTACTTC. As protein: CAWSVGVAGEAQYF.

The chain uses TRBV29-1 and TRBJ2-5; 8 nucleotides line up with TRBD1. The germline V gene has CDR1 SQVTM and CDR2 ANQGSEA. The V gene end was trimmed by 0 bases and the J gene end by 5 bases; junction bases not matched to a gene: 5. The CDR3 contains 14 residues. CDR3 region: CSVEERDRRETQYF. CDR3 nucleotide sequence: TGCAGCGTTGAAGAGCGGGACAGGCGGGAGACCCAGTACTTC. Using reference TRBV29-1 and TRBJ2-5 for the parts outside the CDR3, the full variable domain is SAVISQKPSRDICQRGTSLTIQCQVDSQVTMMFWYRQQPGQSLTLIATANQGSEATYESGFVIDKFPISRPNLTFSTLTVSNMSPEDSSIYLCSVEERDRRETQYFGPGTRLLVL.

Only a few counts were recorded for this clonotype. J is TRBJ1-4 and V is TRBV7-2; D possibly corresponds to TRBD1 (5 bases). The V gene lost 1 base and the J gene lost 8 bases, with 17 bases spanning the gap. CDR1 and CDR2 (germline): SGHTA, FQGNSA. The CDR3 is made up of 16 amino acids. Here the CDR3 reads CASSLVSGQGGEKLFF. The DNA of the CDR3 is TGTGCCAGCAGCTTAGTGTCGGGGCAGGGTGGGGAAAAACTGTTTTTT.